A single sample is the source of the 30 T cell receptor beta chains below, sequenced in a study of blood T cell repertoires in COVID-19 (TCRdb year 2020). The method was the immunoSEQ multiplex PCR assay. Sourced from immuneACCESS, this table was stored by TCRdb with only in-frame sequences that have V and J called. A share of the clones is absent; for the studies checked, an unresolved V gene accounts for under half, and the remainder has no known explanation. The sample yields some 140,000 clones; under 80% were counted once. The top ten constitute around 13% of the sample. Sequenced sample: peripheral blood. All receptors derive from a man aged 80 or over with acute or convalescent COVID-19.

This chain's CDR3 is CASRDRQNTGELFF. In DNA, the CDR3 is TGTGCCAGCCGAGACAGACAGAACACCGGGGAGCTGTTTTTT. The chain joins TRBV7-9 to TRBJ2-2, with D tentatively TRBD1 (5 bases). CDR1 SEHNR and CDR2 FQNEAQ come from the germline V gene (reference sequence). V lost 8 bases to trimming and J lost 1 base, with 11 bases between them. CDR3 length equals 14 residues. The full variable domain, completed using reference TRBV7-9 and TRBJ2-2, is DTGVSQNPRHKITKRGQNVTFRCDPISEHNRLYWYRQTLGQGPEFLTYFQNEAQLEKSRLLSDRFSAERPKGSFSTLEIQRTEQGDSAMYLCASRDRQNTGELFFGEGSRLTVL.

The chain employs TRBV19 and TRBJ2-5, with TRBD2 as a possible D gene (7 bases). The CDR3 spans 16 residues. V shed 3 bases and J shed 2 bases, with 16 bases lying between them. CDR1 and CDR2 (germline): LNHDA, SQIVND (reference sequence). The CDR3 spells CASSIGGPGDQETQYF. Here the CDR3 DNA reads TGTGCCAGTAGTATCGGGGGGCCAGGGGATCAAGAGACCCAGTACTTC.

The V call is TRBV7-2, the J call TRBJ2-5; TRBD2 is a possible D gene (5 bases). The V and J ends lost 3 bases and 4 bases respectively, with 9 bases between them. Looked up from germline, CDR1 is SGHTA and CDR2 is FQGNSA. CDR3 size: 13 residues. CDR3 in amino acids: CASSFPGVETQYF. The CDR3 nucleotides read TGTGCCAGCAGCTTTCCCGGGGTAGAGACCCAGTACTTC. Together with reference TRBV7-2 and TRBJ2-5, the CDR3 gives the full variable domain: GAGVSQSPSNKVTEKGKDVELRCDPISGHTALYWYRQSLGQGLEFLIYFQGNSAPDKSGLPSDRFSAERTGGSVSTLTIQRTQQEDSAVYLCASSFPGVETQYFGPGTRLLVL.

The rearrangement uses TRBV18 and TRBJ2-2; tentatively, D is TRBD1 (6 bases). In germline, CDR1 is KGHSH, CDR2 LQKENI. CDR3 length: 14 residues. Trimming removed 3 bases from V and 1 base from J, with 6 bases in between. The CDR3 DNA sequence: TGTGCCAGCTCACCGGGACAGAACACCGGGGAGCTGTTTTTT. As protein: CASSPGQNTGELFF.

The chain recombines TRBV5-5 with TRBJ2-3, with unresolved D. Germline lookup yields CDR1 SGHKS and CDR2 YYEKEE (reference sequence). Trimming removed 0 bases at V and 0 bases at J, with 5 bases between. The CDR3 consists of 14 residues. The CDR3 sequence is CASSLDLSTDTQYF. The CDR3 DNA reads as TGTGCCAGCAGCTTGGATCTAAGCACAGATACGCAGTATTTT.

The chain carries TRBV10-3 and TRBJ1-2; TRBD1 might be the D (6 bases). The length of the CDR3 is 13 residues. Germline-derived CDR1 and CDR2 are ENHRY and SYGVKD. V was clipped by 4 bases and J by 6 bases, with 12 bases between them. The CDR3 sequence: CAISGDTLNGYTF. Here the CDR3 DNA reads TGTGCCATCAGTGGGGACACGCTAAATGGCTACACCTTC.

The chain has TRBV28 and TRBJ2-7, with TRBD1 matching over 10 bases. Germline lookup yields CDR1 MDHEN and CDR2 SYDVKM. V shed 3 bases, J shed 0 bases, and the junction held 5 bases outside the gene matches. The CDR3 runs to 16 residues. The CDR3 protein is CASSLTGTGDSYEQYF. In DNA, the CDR3 is TGTGCCAGCAGTTTGACCGGGACAGGGGACTCCTACGAGCAGTACTTC.

This clone appeared a single time. The rearrangement links TRBV20-1 to TRBJ1-3; 7 nucleotides match TRBD1. V shed 3 bases, J shed 5 bases, and the junction held 4 bases outside the gene matches. Germline loops: CDR1 DFQATT, CDR2 SNEGSKA (reference sequence). The CDR3 spans 13 residues. The CDR3 DNA reads TGCAGTGCTAGTGAGGGGGCAAGAAACACCATATATTTT. Translated, it gives CSASEGARNTIYF.

The chain employs TRBV18 and TRBJ2-3; 14 bases match TRBD2. The J segment lost 2 bases and the V segment lost 3 bases, leaving 10 bases of the junction unmatched. This CDR3 is 19 amino acids long. Germline-derived CDR1 and CDR2 are KGHSH and LQKENI. In nucleotides, the CDR3 is TGTGCCAGCTCACCCATCCCTGAGACTAGCGGGGGGGCCACAGATACGCAGTATTTT. It translates to CASSPIPETSGGATDTQYF.

V is TRBV6-2 or TRBV6-3 and J is TRBJ1-2; D unclear. V lost 6 bases and J lost 7, with 18 bases in between. Germline assignment: CDR1 MNHEY and CDR2 SVGEGT. CDR3 length equals 14 residues. CDR3 bases: TGTGCCAGCAGCCCGGTTCGAGGGTTTGGTGGCTACACCTTC. It yields the protein CASSPVRGFGGYTF.

The chain links TRBV5-6 to TRBJ1-6; maybe TRBD1 (6 bases). The germline CDR1 and CDR2 sequences are SGHDT and YYEEEE. The CDR3 is 13 amino acids. V was pared by 3 bases and J by 7 bases, with 8 bases between. DNA of the CDR3: TGTGCCAGCAGCTGGGACAACAATTCACCCCTCCACTTT. Translating gives CASSWDNNSPLHF.

The chain couples TRBV24-1 to TRBJ2-5, with TRBD1 as a possible D gene (5 bases). CDR1 KGHDR and CDR2 SFDVKD come from the germline V gene. This CDR3 has 14 residues. Trimming removed 6 bases from V and 5 bases from J, with 15 bases in between. The CDR3 DNA sequence: TGTGCCACCAGTCCGTCCCTGGGGCGGGAGACCCAGTACTTC. Its protein product is CATSPSLGRETQYF.

The V and J genes are TRBV10-2 and TRBJ2-3; 7 bases are a match to TRBD2. The CDR3 extends over 14 amino acids. The trim removed 3 bases at V and 3 bases at J, leaving 3 bases unmatched. Germline assignment: CDR1 WSHSY and CDR2 SAAADI. CDR3 loop: CASSEGLETDTQYF. The CDR3 DNA reads TGCGCCAGCAGTGAAGGACTAGAAACAGATACGCAGTATTTT.

This sequence joins TRBV4-2 and TRBJ1-2; tentatively, D is TRBD1 (6 bases). Germline V gives CDR1 LGHNA, CDR2 YNFKEQ. Trimming removed 0 bases from V and 4 bases from J, with 12 bases in between. The CDR3 totals 15 residues. CDR3 sequence reads: CASSQDTRDIYGYTF. The CDR3 DNA is TGTGCCAGCAGCCAAGATACCCGGGACATCTATGGCTACACCTTC.

The J gene is TRBJ1-4, the V gene TRBV7-9; D perhaps matches TRBD1 (5 bases). CDR1 and CDR2 (germline): SEHNR, FQNEAQ (reference sequence). The CDR3 is 15 residues long. V was shortened by 5 bases and J by 8 bases, with 18 bases between the two germline ends. CDR3 protein: CASSRRVQGGEKLFF. DNA of the CDR3: TGTGCCAGCAGCCGTAGAGTCCAGGGTGGGGAAAAACTGTTTTTT. The variable domain in full, with the rest retrieved from reference TRBV7-9 and TRBJ1-4, is DTGVSQNPRHKITKRGQNVTFRCDPISEHNRLYWYRQTLGQGPEFLTYFQNEAQLEKSRLLSDRFSAERPKGSFSTLEIQRTEQGDSAMYLCASSRRVQGGEKLFFGSGTQLSVL.

This clone showed up just once. This chain joins TRBV7-9 and TRBJ2-3; 12 positions agree with TRBD2. The CDR3 contains 16 residues. V lost 5 bases to trimming and J lost 2 bases; unmatched junction nucleotides: 5. Germline lookup yields CDR1 SEHNR and CDR2 FQNEAQ (reference sequence). For the CDR3, the DNA is TGTGCCAGCAGCAGACGGACTAGCGGGGCCACAGATACGCAGTATTTT. Translating it yields CASSRRTSGATDTQYF. The full variable domain, with the rest looked up from reference TRBV7-9 and TRBJ2-3, is DTGVSQNPRHKITKRGQNVTFRCDPISEHNRLYWYRQTLGQGPEFLTYFQNEAQLEKSRLLSDRFSAERPKGSFSTLEIQRTEQGDSAMYLCASSRRTSGATDTQYFGPGTRLTVL.

DNA for the CDR3: TGTGCCAGTCGGGACAGGGGGAGTGGGGATACGCAGTATTTT. Its translation is CASRDRGSGDTQYF. The J gene is TRBJ2-3, the V gene TRBV19; 11 bases agree with TRBD1. The V gene's germline CDR1 is LNHDA and CDR2 SQIVND (reference sequence). The V and J ends lost 8 bases and 6 bases, in that order; junction bases with no gene match: 7. CDR3 size: 14 residues.

This clone was detected a few times. The J gene is TRBJ2-5, the V gene TRBV2; 7 bases map to TRBD1. The CDR3 contains 12 residues. Germline V gives CDR1 SNHLY, CDR2 FYNNEI. V shed 7 bases, J shed 6 bases, and the junction held 5 bases outside the gene matches. The DNA of the CDR3 is TGTGCCAGCATTCAGGACAGGAAGACCCAGTACTTC. Its translation: CASIQDRKTQYF. Filled out from reference TRBV2 and TRBJ2-5, the complete variable domain reads EPEVTQTPSHQVTQMGQEVILRCVPISNHLYFYWYRQILGQKVEFLVSFYNNEISEKSEIFDDQFSVERPDGSNFTLKIRSTKLEDSAMYFCASIQDRKTQYFGPGTRLLVL.

V gene TRBV5-1 combines with J gene TRBJ2-3; 10 nucleotides line up with TRBD1. The germline gives CDR1 SGHRS, CDR2 YFSETQ. Trimming at V came to 7 bases and at J to 2 bases, leaving 1 base not matched to a gene. The CDR3 loop spans 13 amino acids. The CDR3, as DNA: TGCGCCAGCGGGACAGGGGACACAGATACGCAGTATTTT. Translating it yields CASGTGDTDTQYF. Using reference TRBV5-1 and TRBJ2-3 for the parts outside the CDR3, the full variable domain is KAGVTQTPRYLIKTRGQQVTLSCSPISGHRSVSWYQQTPGQGLQFLFEYFSETQRNKGNFPGRFSGRQFSNSRSEMNVSTLELGDSALYLCASGTGDTDTQYFGPGTRLTVL.

V is TRBV12-3 or TRBV12-4 and J is TRBJ1-5; D is uncertain. The CDR3 extends over 13 amino acids. Trimming pared 3 bases from V and 3 bases from J, leaving 6 bases between. Here the CDR3 DNA reads TGTGCCAGCAGTTTGCGGGTCAATCAGCCCCAGCATTTT. This gives the protein CASSLRVNQPQHF.

V is TRBV3-1 (or the pseudogene TRBV3-2) and J is TRBJ2-1; D is unclear. Looked up from germline, CDR1 is LGHDT and CDR2 is YNNKEL (reference sequence). The CDR3 is 14 amino acids. The V end lost 2 bases, the J end lost 5 bases, and 10 bases lay between the germline ends. For the CDR3, the DNA is TGTGCCAGCAGCCAAACTCTGAGCGACAATGAGCAGTTCTTC. It codes for CASSQTLSDNEQFF.

The chain recombines TRBV7-2 with TRBJ1-5; 7 nucleotides agree with TRBD1. The CDR3 is 17 amino acids. CDR1 is SGHTA, CDR2 FQGNSA, per germline. Trimming removed 1 base from V and 4 bases from J; junction bases left unmatched: 10. The CDR3 nucleotides are TGTGCCAGCAGCTTAGGGGGACAGAGGATTAGGAATCAGCCCCAGCATTTT. Translated: CASSLGGQRIRNQPQHF.

This chain uses TRBV13 with TRBJ2-3; D remains unclear. Looked up from germline, CDR1 is PRHDT and CDR2 is FYEKMQ (reference sequence). This CDR3 is 12 amino acids long. V dropped 5 bases and J dropped 5 bases, with 8 bases sitting between them. For the CDR3, the DNA is TGTGCCAGCAGCCTTACGAGAGATACGCAGTATTTT. Translation: CASSLTRDTQYF.

This clone was seen only a few times. The chain couples TRBV3-1 (or the pseudogene TRBV3-2) to TRBJ2-2; 7 positions agree with TRBD2. The CDR3 is 16 amino acids. Germline V gene lookup returns CDR1 LGHDT and CDR2 YNNKEL (reference sequence). The trim removed 2 bases at V and 4 bases at J, leaving 7 bases unmatched. CDR3 coding DNA: TGTGCCAGCAGCCAATCCCGGACTAGGTCCACCGGGGAGCTGTTTTTT. Translating it yields CASSQSRTRSTGELFF.

The chain links TRBV7-3 to TRBJ1-1, with a possible D match to TRBD1 (5 bases). V dropped 0 bases and J dropped 1 base, with 12 bases sitting between them. The germline V gene has CDR1 SGHTA and CDR2 FQGTGA. This CDR3 region has 16 residues. The chain's CDR3 is CASSLTGGAGNTEAFF. Written as DNA, the CDR3 is TGTGCCAGCAGCTTAACGGGAGGGGCAGGGAACACTGAAGCTTTCTTT.

The chain employs TRBV28 and TRBJ2-4; the match to TRBD2 covers 11 bases. The CDR3 is 17 amino acids. Germline loops: CDR1 MDHEN, CDR2 SYDVKM. Trimming removed 4 bases from V and 4 bases from J; junction bases left unmatched: 9. The CDR3 sequence is CASSSNSGGARKNIQYF. CDR3 nucleotide sequence: TGTGCCAGCAGTTCCAATAGCGGGGGGGCCAGGAAAAACATTCAGTACTTC. Full variable domain (rest looked up from reference TRBV28 and TRBJ2-4): DVKVTQSSRYLVKRTGEKVFLECVQDMDHENMFWYRQDPGLGLRLIYFSYDVKMKEKGDIPEGYSVSREKKERFSLILESASTNQTSMYLCASSSNSGGARKNIQYFGAGTRLSVL.

This clone has just a few counts. One end of the junction is discordant with germline, which a read error may explain. This chain links TRBV5-4 with TRBJ2-1; D is possibly TRBD1 (5 bases). Germline lookup yields CDR1 SGHNT and CDR2 YYREEE (reference sequence). The CDR3 runs to 17 residues. The CDR3 region has the DNA TGTGCCAGCAGATTGGGGCTCGTGGGCACCACCTACAATGAGCAGTTCTTC. Protein product: CASRLGLVGTTYNEQFF.

J is TRBJ2-5 and V is TRBV7-8; perhaps TRBD2 as D (5 bases). This CDR3 is 15 amino acids long. V lost 1 base, J lost 7 bases, and 16 bases lay in between. In germline, CDR1 is SGHVS, CDR2 FQNEAQ. The CDR3 reads CASSLVSGSGATQYF. In DNA form, the CDR3 reads TGTGCCAGCAGCTTAGTCAGCGGCTCCGGTGCGACCCAGTACTTC.

The chain has TRBV7-8 and TRBJ1-4; the D is unclear. V was clipped by 4 bases and J by 11 bases, with 11 bases between them. CDR1 and CDR2 from the germline V gene are SGHVS and FQNEAQ. CDR3 length: 12 residues. The CDR3: CASSSTSGKLFF. In DNA, the CDR3 is TGTGCCAGCAGCTCTACGTCGGGGAAACTGTTTTTT.

This clone has a handful of counts. The V call is TRBV3-1 (or the pseudogene TRBV3-2), the J call TRBJ1-6, with D maybe TRBD1 (6 bases). Trimming cost V 0 bases and J 16 bases, with 10 bases left between them. Germline CDR1 is LGHDT and CDR2 is YNNKEL (reference sequence). This CDR3 contains 12 residues. The CDR3 DNA reads as TGTGCCAGCAGCCAAGACACAGGGCTACTCCACTTT. Translating gives CASSQDTGLLHF.